The 13 T cell receptor beta chains below all came from one sample that was sequenced in a study of shared clonotypes between healthy human individuals. Positive CCR7 selection of CD45RO-negative cells yielded the naive CD8 cells, and terminally differentiated effector memory CD45RA+ cells were excluded. Clones were read by immunoSEQ multiplex PCR, and TCRdb kept only the in-frame ones, dropping some. The sample yields fewer than 850,000 clones, 96% seen once. The sequencing sample was made of naive CD8+ T cells sorted from blood. These receptors came from a man aged 25-45 years in good health.

The chain employs TRBV6-9 and TRBJ2-1; D call uncertain. Germline-derived CDR1 and CDR2 are MNHGY and SVAAGI. The CDR3 extends over 11 amino acids. V was cut by 2 bases and J by 8 bases, with 4 bases left in between. In DNA, the CDR3 is TGTGCCAGCAGTTATCCGCATGAGCAGTTCTTC. It translates to CASSYPHEQFF.

The V call is TRBV5-1, the J call TRBJ1-2, with no clear D. The CDR3 runs to 14 residues. V shed 2 bases and J shed 3 bases, with 11 bases lying between them. Germline CDR1 is SGHRS and CDR2 is YFSETQ. The CDR3 here is CASSLEFPDYGYTF. In DNA, the CDR3 is TGCGCCAGCAGCTTAGAATTCCCGGACTATGGCTACACCTTC.

The J gene is TRBJ2-1, the V gene TRBV18; D uncertain. This CDR3 spans 14 amino acids. V lost 2 bases and J 10 bases, leaving 15 bases between the germline ends. Germline-derived CDR1 and CDR2 are KGHSH and LQKENI. The CDR3 reads CASSPSVLVHEQFF. The CDR3 DNA reads TGTGCCAGCTCACCAAGTGTGCTAGTCCACGAGCAGTTCTTC.

V usage is TRBV7-6 and J usage is TRBJ2-7, with D possibly matching TRBD1 (5 bases). CDR3 length: 13 residues. Germline CDR1 reads SGHVS; CDR2 reads FNYEAQ. V lost 5 bases and J lost 2, with 10 bases in between. In nucleotides, the CDR3 is TGTGCCAGCAGCCGAGACAGACCCTACGAGCAGTACTTC. Translation gives CASSRDRPYEQYF.

This clone was counted between two and nine times. The V gene is TRBV6-6, the J gene TRBJ2-7; TRBD1 aligns across 8 bases. V trimming: 7 bases; J trimming: 6 bases; junction bases outside the gene matches: 8. The CDR3 contains 13 residues. CDR1 and CDR2 (germline): MNHNY, SVGAGI (reference sequence). The CDR3 DNA reads TGTGCCAGCACCCACAAACAGGGGGGCGAGCAGTACTTC. Its protein product is CASTHKQGGEQYF.

This chain's CDR3 is CASSRPGQGSDTQYF. Written as DNA, the CDR3 is TGTGCCAGCAGTCGACCGGGACAGGGGTCAGATACGCAGTATTTT. The chain links TRBV2 to TRBJ2-3, with 10 bases aligning to TRBD1. V shed 5 bases and J 4 bases; nucleotides not matched to a gene: 6. This CDR3 comprises 15 residues. The germline V gene encodes CDR1 SNHLY and CDR2 FYNNEI.

This chain joins TRBV7-6 and TRBJ1-4, with D unclear. V was trimmed by 1 base and J by 0 bases, leaving 6 bases between them. The germline gives CDR1 SGHVS, CDR2 FNYEAQ. The CDR3 covers 15 residues. CDR3 sequence reads: CASSLEPATNEKLFF. CDR3 nucleotides: TGTGCCAGCAGCTTAGAACCTGCAACTAATGAAAAACTGTTTTTT.

The V and J genes are TRBV27 and TRBJ2-1; D may match TRBD1 or TRBD2 (5 bases each). CDR1 MNHEY and CDR2 SMNVEV come from the germline V gene (reference sequence). V lost 5 bases and J 4 bases, leaving 21 bases between the germline ends. The CDR3 has 17 residues. The CDR3 DNA reads as TGTGCCAGCAGTCCCCTCGTGTCAGGTGGGGGATACAATGAGCAGTTCTTC. Amino acids: CASSPLVSGGGYNEQFF.

The chain couples TRBV6-1 to TRBJ2-1, with 10 bases identical to TRBD2. V shed 3 bases and J 2 bases; nucleotides not matched to a gene: 7. This CDR3 is built from 17 residues. Germline V CDR1 and CDR2: MNHNS, SASEGT. The CDR3 sequence: CASSELAGVNTYNEQFF. The DNA of the CDR3 is TGTGCCAGCAGTGAGCTAGCGGGAGTGAACACCTACAATGAGCAGTTCTTC.

The rearrangement uses TRBV13 and TRBJ2-3; D not resolved. CDR3 length equals 15 residues. Germline values: CDR1 PRHDT, CDR2 FYEKMQ (reference sequence). Trimming removed 4 bases at V and 2 bases at J, with 13 bases between. CDR3 residues: CASSSIRANTDTQYF. The CDR3 coding sequence is TGTGCCAGCAGCTCCATAAGGGCTAACACAGATACGCAGTATTTT. The whole variable domain, filled in from reference TRBV13 and TRBJ2-3, reads AAGVIQSPRHLIKEKRETATLKCYPIPRHDTVYWYQQGPGQDPQFLISFYEKMQSDKGSIPDRFSAQQFSDYHSELNMSSLELGDSALYFCASSSIRANTDTQYFGPGTRLTVL.

V is TRBV7-9 and J is TRBJ2-3, with 7 nucleotides matching TRBD2. The germline CDR1 and CDR2 sequences are SEHNR and FQNEAQ (reference sequence). The CDR3 runs 13 residues. The CDR3 nucleotides are TGTGTGAGCAAACCTAGGACTAGGGATACGCAGTATTTT. It translates to CVSKPRTRDTQYF.

The rearrangement joins TRBV27 to TRBJ2-3, with D possibly matching TRBD2 (5 bases). CDR1 and CDR2 (germline): MNHEY, SMNVEV (reference sequence). V lost 4 bases and J lost 2, with 19 bases in between. The CDR3 runs 17 residues. The CDR3 is CASSSEGALQFTDTQYF. DNA for the CDR3: TGTGCCAGCAGTTCCGAGGGAGCTCTTCAGTTCACAGATACGCAGTATTTT.

The rearrangement links TRBV7-2 to TRBJ2-7; D may be TRBD2 (6 bases). Germline V CDR1 and CDR2: SGHTA, FQGNSA. This CDR3 is 14 amino acids long. The ends were cut back, 4 bases at V and 5 bases at J, with 15 bases in the middle. The DNA of the CDR3 is TGTGCCAGCAGCTCCCGAGGAGGGCCGGACGAGCAGTACTTC. This translates into CASSSRGGPDEQYF.